This record concerns one T cell receptor (beta chain) sequence. What it binds is unknown. With 60 Vbeta and 13 Jbeta primers, the PCR was carried out. Here immunoSEQ multiplex PCR was the method, and the copy in TCRdb shows in-frame clones only, minus some. The sample contains fewer than 250,000 clones, less than 85% of which appear only once. The data stem from a study of cytomegalovirus exposure and HLA in healthy donors. The study, taken as a whole, reports: Later genetic work tied a missense DCLRE1C variant to beta-chain V and J trimming. The authors assumed roughly uniform sequencing depth across donors for presence/absence analyses.

At sampling all donors were nominally healthy, likely with unrecorded immune exposures. V dropped 4 bases and J dropped 5 bases, with 18 bases sitting between them. The germline V gene has CDR1 SGHDT and CDR2 YYEEEE. The CDR3 runs to 15 residues. The source is a man under 40 in good health and CMV-seropositive. V gene TRBV5-6 combines with J gene TRBJ1-2, with D possibly TRBD1 on 5 matching bases. The sample comprised PBMCs. CDR3 bases: TGTGCCAGCAGCCCTGGGACTGAAATGGGGTATGGCTACACCTTC. It codes for CASSPGTEMGYGYTF.